This TCR beta chain was found in a study of blood T cell repertoires in COVID-19. The data were produced by immunoSEQ multiplex PCR, yet TCRdb's version contains in-frame clones alone and is incomplete. The table has over 200,000 clones, around 85% seen once. The junction had 10 bases not matched to a gene; V was cut back by 8 bases and J by 5 bases. Per the germline V gene, CDR1 is SNHLY and CDR2 is FYNNEI. The CDR3 has 14 residues. The chain employs TRBV2 and TRBJ2-5; 8 bases line up with TRBD2. The sequence derives from a human donor in a cohort sampled during active COVID-19. Sequenced sample: peripheral blood. The CDR3 DNA follows: TGTGCCAGCCGCGGGAGGACTGCTGGGGAGACCCAGTACTTC. This sequence encodes CASRGRTAGETQYF.